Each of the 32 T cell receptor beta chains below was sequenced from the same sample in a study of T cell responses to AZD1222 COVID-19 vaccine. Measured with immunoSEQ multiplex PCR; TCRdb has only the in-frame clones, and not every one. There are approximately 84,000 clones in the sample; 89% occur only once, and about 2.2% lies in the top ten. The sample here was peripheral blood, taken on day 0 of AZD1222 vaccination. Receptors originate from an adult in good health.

The CDR3 region is CASSPDTEAFF. CDR3 coding DNA: TGTGCCAGCAGCCCGGACACTGAAGCTTTCTTT. This chain links TRBV7-8 with TRBJ1-1; D is ambiguous. The CDR3 consists of 11 residues. Trimming shortened V by 5 bases and J by 3 bases, and 4 bases separated the two germline ends. Germline assignment: CDR1 SGHVS and CDR2 FQNEAQ.

The CDR3: CASSGRWTSGSNEQFF. CDR3 nucleotide sequence: TGTGCCAGTAGTGGCCGGTGGACTAGCGGGAGCAATGAGCAGTTCTTC. V usage is TRBV19 and J usage is TRBJ2-1, with 13 bases matching TRBD2. The germline V gene has CDR1 LNHDA and CDR2 SQIVND (reference sequence). This CDR3 spans 16 amino acids. J lost 6 bases, V lost 5 bases, and 7 bases had no gene match.

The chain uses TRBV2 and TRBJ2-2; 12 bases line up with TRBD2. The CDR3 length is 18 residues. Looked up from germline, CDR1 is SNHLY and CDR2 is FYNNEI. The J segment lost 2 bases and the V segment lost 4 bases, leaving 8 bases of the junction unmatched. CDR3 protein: CASSGLAGGQGNTGELFF. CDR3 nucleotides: TGTGCCAGCAGTGGTCTAGCGGGGGGGCAGGGAAACACCGGGGAGCTGTTTTTT.

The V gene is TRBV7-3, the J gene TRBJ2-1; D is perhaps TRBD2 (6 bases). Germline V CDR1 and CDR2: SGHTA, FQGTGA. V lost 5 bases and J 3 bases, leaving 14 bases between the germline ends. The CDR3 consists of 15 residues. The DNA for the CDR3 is TGTGCCAGCAGCGCGGGACTCCCCGACTACAATGAGCAGTTCTTC. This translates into CASSAGLPDYNEQFF.

The CDR3 reads CASSFSYNEQFF. The CDR3 nucleotides are TGTGCCAGCAGCTTTAGTTACAATGAGCAGTTCTTC. V gene TRBV11-2 combines with J gene TRBJ2-1; no clear D. Trimming stripped 3 bases from V and 4 bases from J, with 4 bases between. The CDR3 consists of 12 residues. Germline-derived CDR1 and CDR2 are SGHAT and FQNNGV.

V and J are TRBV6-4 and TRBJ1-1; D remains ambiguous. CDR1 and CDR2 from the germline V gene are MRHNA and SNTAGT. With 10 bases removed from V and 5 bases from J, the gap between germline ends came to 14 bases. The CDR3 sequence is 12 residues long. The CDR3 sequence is CAKQRNRTEAFF. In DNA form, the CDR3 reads TGTGCCAAACAGCGCAATCGGACTGAAGCTTTCTTT.

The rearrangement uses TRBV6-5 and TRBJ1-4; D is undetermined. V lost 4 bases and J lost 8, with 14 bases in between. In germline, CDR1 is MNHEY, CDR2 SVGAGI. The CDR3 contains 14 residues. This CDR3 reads CASSSRLSGEKLFF. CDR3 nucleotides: TGTGCCAGCAGTTCTCGGCTCTCGGGGGAAAAACTGTTTTTT.

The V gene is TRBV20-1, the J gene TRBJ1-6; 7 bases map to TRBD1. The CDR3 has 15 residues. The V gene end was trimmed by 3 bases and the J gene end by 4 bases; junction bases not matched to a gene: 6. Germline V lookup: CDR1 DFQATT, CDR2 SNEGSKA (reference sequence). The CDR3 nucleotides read TGCAGTGCTAGTCAGGGGGGCTCATATAATTCACCCCTCCACTTT. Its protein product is CSASQGGSYNSPLHF.

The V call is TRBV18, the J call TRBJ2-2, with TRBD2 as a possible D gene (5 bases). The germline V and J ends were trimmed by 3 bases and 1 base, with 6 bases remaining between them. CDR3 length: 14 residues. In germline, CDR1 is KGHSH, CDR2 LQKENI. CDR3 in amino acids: CASSPEVNTGELFF. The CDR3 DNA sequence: TGTGCCAGCTCACCGGAGGTGAACACCGGGGAGCTGTTTTTT.

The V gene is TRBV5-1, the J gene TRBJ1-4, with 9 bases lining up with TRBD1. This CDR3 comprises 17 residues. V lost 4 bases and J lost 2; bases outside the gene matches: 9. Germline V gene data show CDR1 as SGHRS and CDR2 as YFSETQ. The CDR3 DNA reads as TGCGCCAGCAGCCCCCCCATAGGACAGGGGACTAATGAAAAACTGTTTTTT. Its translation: CASSPPIGQGTNEKLFF.

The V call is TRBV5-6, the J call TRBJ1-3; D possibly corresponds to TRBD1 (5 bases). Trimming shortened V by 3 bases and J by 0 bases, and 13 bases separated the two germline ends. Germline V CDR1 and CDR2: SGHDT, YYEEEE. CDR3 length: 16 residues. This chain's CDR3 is CASSWGGQTSGNTIYF. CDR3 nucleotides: TGTGCCAGCAGCTGGGGAGGACAAACCTCTGGAAACACCATATATTTT. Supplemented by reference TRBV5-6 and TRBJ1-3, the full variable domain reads DAGVTQSPTHLIKTRGQQVTLRCSPKSGHDTVSWYQQALGQGPQFIFQYYEEEERQRGNFPDRFSGHQFPNYSSELNVNALLLGDSALYLCASSWGGQTSGNTIYFGEGSWLTVV.

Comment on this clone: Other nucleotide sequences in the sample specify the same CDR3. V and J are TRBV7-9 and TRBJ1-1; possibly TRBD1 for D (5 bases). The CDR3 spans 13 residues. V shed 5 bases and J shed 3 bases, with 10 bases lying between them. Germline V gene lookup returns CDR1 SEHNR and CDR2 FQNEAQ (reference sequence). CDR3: CASSLRQYTEAFF. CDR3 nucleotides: TGTGCCAGCAGCCTCCGACAGTACACTGAAGCTTTCTTT.

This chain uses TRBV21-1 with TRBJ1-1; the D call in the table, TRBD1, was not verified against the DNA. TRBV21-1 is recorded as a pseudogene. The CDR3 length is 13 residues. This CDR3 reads CASRGQVNTEAFF. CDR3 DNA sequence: TGTGCCAGCAGGGGACAGGTGAACACTGAAGCTTTCTTT.

The CDR3 bases are TGTGCCAGCGGGACCTCAAACGGATACTATGGCTACACCTTC. It specifies CASGTSNGYYGYTF. This chain joins TRBV18 and TRBJ1-2, with D tentatively TRBD1 (5 bases). V dropped 8 bases and J dropped 3 bases, with 16 bases sitting between them. CDR3 length: 14 amino acids. CDR1 is KGHSH and CDR2 is LQKENI in the germline V gene.

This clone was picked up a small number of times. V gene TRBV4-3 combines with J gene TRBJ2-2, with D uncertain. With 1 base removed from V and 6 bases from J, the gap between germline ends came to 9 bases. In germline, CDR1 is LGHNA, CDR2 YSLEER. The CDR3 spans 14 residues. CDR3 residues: CASSQVRSPGELFF. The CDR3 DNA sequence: TGCGCCAGCAGCCAAGTTAGGTCTCCCGGGGAGCTGTTTTTT.

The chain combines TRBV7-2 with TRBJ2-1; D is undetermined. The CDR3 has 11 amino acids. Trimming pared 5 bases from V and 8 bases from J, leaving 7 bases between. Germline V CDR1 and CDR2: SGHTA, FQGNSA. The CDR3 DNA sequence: TGTGCCAGCAGCGGGTACGATGAGCAGTTCTTC. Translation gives CASSGYDEQFF.

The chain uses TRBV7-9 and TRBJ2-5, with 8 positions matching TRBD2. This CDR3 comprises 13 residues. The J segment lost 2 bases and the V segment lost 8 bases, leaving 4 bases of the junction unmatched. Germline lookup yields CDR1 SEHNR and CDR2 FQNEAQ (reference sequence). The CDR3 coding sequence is TGTGCCAGCCTCGGGACTAGACAAGAGACCCAGTACTTC. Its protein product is CASLGTRQETQYF. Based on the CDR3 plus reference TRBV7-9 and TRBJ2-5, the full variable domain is DTGVSQNPRHKITKRGQNVTFRCDPISEHNRLYWYRQTLGQGPEFLTYFQNEAQLEKSRLLSDRFSAERPKGSFSTLEIQRTEQGDSAMYLCASLGTRQETQYFGPGTRLLVL.

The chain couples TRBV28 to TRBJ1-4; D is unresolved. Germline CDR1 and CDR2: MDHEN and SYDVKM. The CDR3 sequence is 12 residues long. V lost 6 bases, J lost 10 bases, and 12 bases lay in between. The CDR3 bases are TGTGCCAGCAGCTCCCCAGGCGGAAAACTGTTTTTT. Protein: CASSSPGGKLFF.

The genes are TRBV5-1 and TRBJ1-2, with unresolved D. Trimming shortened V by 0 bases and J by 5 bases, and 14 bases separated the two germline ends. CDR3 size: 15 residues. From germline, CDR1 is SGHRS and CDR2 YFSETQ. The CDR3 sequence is CASSLARGNLYGYTF. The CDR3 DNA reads TGCGCCAGCAGCTTGGCCCGAGGGAATCTGTATGGCTACACCTTC.

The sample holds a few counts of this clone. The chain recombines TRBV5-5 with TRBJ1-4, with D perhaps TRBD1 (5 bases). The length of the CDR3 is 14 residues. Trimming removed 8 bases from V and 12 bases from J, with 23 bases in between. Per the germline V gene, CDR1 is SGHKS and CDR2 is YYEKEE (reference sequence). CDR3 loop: CASKPGLTSFELFF. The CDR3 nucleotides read TGTGCCAGTAAACCGGGACTGACGTCTTTTGAACTGTTTTTT.

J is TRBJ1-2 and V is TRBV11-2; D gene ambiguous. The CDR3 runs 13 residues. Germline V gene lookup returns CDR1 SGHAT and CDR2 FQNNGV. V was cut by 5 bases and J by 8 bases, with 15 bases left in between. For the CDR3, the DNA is TGTGCCAGCAGCCACGACTCAAGCCTCGGCTACACCTTC. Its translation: CASSHDSSLGYTF.

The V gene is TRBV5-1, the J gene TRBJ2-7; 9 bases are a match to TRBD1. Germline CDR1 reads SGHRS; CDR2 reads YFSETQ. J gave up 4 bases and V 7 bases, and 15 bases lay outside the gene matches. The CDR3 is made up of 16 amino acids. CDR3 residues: CASCIRTGVLPYEQYF. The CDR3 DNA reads TGCGCCAGCTGTATAAGGACAGGGGTCTTACCTTACGAGCAGTACTTC.

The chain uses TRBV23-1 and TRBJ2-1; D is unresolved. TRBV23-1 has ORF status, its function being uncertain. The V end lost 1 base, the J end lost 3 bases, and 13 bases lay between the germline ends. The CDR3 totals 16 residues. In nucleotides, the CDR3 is TGCGCCAGCAGTCAATTTCTGCCAGAACTCTACAATGAGCAGTTCTTC. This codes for CASSQFLPELYNEQFF.

The CDR3, as DNA: TGTGCCAGCAGCGCCCCACTCGGAGGTTACCGCTCTGGAAACACCATATATTTT. Amino acid sequence: CASSAPLGGYRSGNTIYF. The chain recombines TRBV3-1 (or the pseudogene TRBV3-2) with TRBJ1-3; D is unresolved. This CDR3 comprises 18 residues. From germline, CDR1 is LGHDT and CDR2 YNNKEL (reference sequence). The ends were cut back, 5 bases at V and 0 bases at J, with 20 bases in the middle.

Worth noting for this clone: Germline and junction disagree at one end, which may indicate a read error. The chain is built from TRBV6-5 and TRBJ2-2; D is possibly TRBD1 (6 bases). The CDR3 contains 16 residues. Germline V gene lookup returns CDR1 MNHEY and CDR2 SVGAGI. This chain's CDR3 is CASTYRVGSYTGELFF. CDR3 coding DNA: TGTGCCAGCACTTACAGGGTAGGGAGTTACACCGGGGAGCTGTTTTTT.

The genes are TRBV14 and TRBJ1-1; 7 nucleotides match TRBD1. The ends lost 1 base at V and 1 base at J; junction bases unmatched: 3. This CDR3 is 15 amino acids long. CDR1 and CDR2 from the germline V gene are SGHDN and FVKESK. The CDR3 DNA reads TGTGCCAGCAGCCAAGGGTGGACAGGGAACACTGAAGCTTTCTTT. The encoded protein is CASSQGWTGNTEAFF. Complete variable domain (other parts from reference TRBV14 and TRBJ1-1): EAGVTQFPSHSVIEKGQTVTLRCDPISGHDNLYWYRRVMGKEIKFLLHFVKESKQDESGMPNNRFLAERTGGTYSTLKVQPAELEDSGVYFCASSQGWTGNTEAFFGQGTRLTVV.

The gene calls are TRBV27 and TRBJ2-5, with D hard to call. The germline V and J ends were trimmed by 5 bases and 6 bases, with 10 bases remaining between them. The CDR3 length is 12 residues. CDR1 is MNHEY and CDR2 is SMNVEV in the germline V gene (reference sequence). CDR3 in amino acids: CASSDSSKTQYF. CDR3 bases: TGTGCCAGCAGTGATTCGTCGAAGACCCAGTACTTC.

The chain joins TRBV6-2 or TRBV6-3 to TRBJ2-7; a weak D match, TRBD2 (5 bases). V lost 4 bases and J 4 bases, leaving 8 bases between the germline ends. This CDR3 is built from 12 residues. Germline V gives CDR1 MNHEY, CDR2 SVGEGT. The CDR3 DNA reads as TGTGCCAGCAGTTTCTCGGGGTACGAGCAGTACTTC. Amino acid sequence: CASSFSGYEQYF.

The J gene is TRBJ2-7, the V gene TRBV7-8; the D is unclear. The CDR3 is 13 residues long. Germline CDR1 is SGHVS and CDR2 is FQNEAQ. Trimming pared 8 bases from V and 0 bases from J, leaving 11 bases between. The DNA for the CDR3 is TGTGCCAGCCAGGTAGATTACTCCTACGAGCAGTACTTC. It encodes CASQVDYSYEQYF.

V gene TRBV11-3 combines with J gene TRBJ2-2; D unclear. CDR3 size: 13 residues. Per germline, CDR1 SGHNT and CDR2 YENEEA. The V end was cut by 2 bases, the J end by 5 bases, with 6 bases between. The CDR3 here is CASSLKLTGELFF. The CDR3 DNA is TGTGCCAGCAGCTTAAAACTTACCGGGGAGCTGTTTTTT.

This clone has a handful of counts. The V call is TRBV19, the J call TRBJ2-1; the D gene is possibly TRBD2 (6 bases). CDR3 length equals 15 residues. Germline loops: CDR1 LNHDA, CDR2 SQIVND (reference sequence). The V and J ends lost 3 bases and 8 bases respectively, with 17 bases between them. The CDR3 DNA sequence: TGTGCCAGTAGTATGACGCGGGGCCTATACGATGAGCAGTTCTTC. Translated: CASSMTRGLYDEQFF.

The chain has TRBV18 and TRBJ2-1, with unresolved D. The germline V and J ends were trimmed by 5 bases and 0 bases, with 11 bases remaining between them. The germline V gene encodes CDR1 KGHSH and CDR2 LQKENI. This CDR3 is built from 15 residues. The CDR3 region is CASSGDRSSYNEQFF. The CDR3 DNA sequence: TGTGCCAGCTCAGGCGATCGAAGCTCCTACAATGAGCAGTTCTTC.